The source of this TCR beta chain is a study of glioma-infiltrating T cells after dendritic cell vaccination. TCRdb keeps only in-frame clones here, not all; method: immunoSEQ multiplex PCR. Among 35,000 to 40,000 clones listed, 82% were seen once. V shed 1 base and J 8 bases; nucleotides not matched to a gene: 10. Germline CDR1 GTSNPN, CDR2 SVGIG (reference sequence). The CDR3 runs to 14 residues. The receptor was derived from a human donor with glioblastoma. The chain recombines TRBV30 with TRBJ1-2; TRBD1 aligns across 7 bases. Sample: blood, taken before dendritic cell vaccination. The CDR3 DNA reads TGTGCCTGGAGTGGTGAAGGGGGCTTGCAGGGCTACACCTTC. This translates into CAWSGEGGLQGYTF. The complete variable domain, with remaining parts taken from reference TRBV30 and TRBJ1-2, reads SQTIHQWPATLVQPVGSPLSLECTVEGTSNPNLYWYRQAAGRGLQLLFYSVGIGQISSEVPQNLSASRPQDRQFILSSKKLLLSDSGFYLCAWSGEGGLQGYTFGSGTRLTVV.